The 27 T cell receptor beta chains below were found in one sample sequenced in a study of blood T cell repertoires in COVID-19. This table comes from immunoSEQ multiplex PCR, and its TCRdb copy is limited to in-frame clones, with some not included. Among about 260,000 clones listed, about 87% were seen once. The material sequenced was peripheral blood. These receptor sequences come from a woman in her thirties or forties who had recovered from COVID-19.

This clone occurred a few times. The rearrangement joins TRBV5-1 to TRBJ1-1, with TRBD1 matching 8 bases. Losses at the gene ends were 4 bases for V and 7 bases for J; bases not matched to a gene: 12. Germline V CDR1 and CDR2: SGHRS, YFSETQ. This CDR3 contains 15 residues. The CDR3 here is CASSQTYRGVGEAFF. The DNA of the CDR3 is TGCGCCAGCAGCCAGACGTACAGGGGGGTCGGTGAAGCTTTCTTT.

This chain connects TRBV18 to TRBJ2-3; 10 bases line up with TRBD2. V was clipped by 3 bases and J by 4 bases; unmatched bases: 10. The CDR3 is 17 residues long. The germline gives CDR1 KGHSH, CDR2 LQKENI. This CDR3 reads CASSPSGLAGAADTQYF. The CDR3 region has the DNA TGTGCCAGCTCACCCTCTGGCCTAGCGGGGGCGGCAGATACGCAGTATTTT.

This chain uses TRBV18 with TRBJ2-5; 9 positions match TRBD2. This CDR3 has 14 residues. J was trimmed by 5 bases and V by 5 bases; bases with no gene match: 6. The germline CDR1 and CDR2 sequences are KGHSH and LQKENI. CDR3 protein: CASSASGARETQYF. The CDR3 DNA sequence: TGTGCCAGCTCAGCTAGCGGGGCCAGGGAGACCCAGTACTTC.

V gene TRBV5-1 combines with J gene TRBJ2-5, with D possibly TRBD1 on 6 matching bases. CDR1 and CDR2 (germline): SGHRS, YFSETQ. Trimming took 4 bases from V and 6 from J, leaving 19 bases between them. The CDR3 contains 15 residues. This CDR3 reads CASSPTLRTEKTQYF. The CDR3 DNA sequence: TGCGCCAGCAGCCCAACCCTTAGGACAGAAAAGACCCAGTACTTC.

This chain links TRBV7-9 with TRBJ1-2; 11 positions agree with TRBD1. Germline V gene sequence: CDR1 SEHNR, CDR2 FQNEAQ (reference sequence). V shed 0 bases and J 6 bases; nucleotides not matched to a gene: 9. This CDR3 contains 17 residues. The CDR3 here is CASSLAETDRGRNGYTF. The DNA for the CDR3 is TGTGCCAGCAGCTTAGCGGAGACGGACAGGGGGCGGAATGGCTACACCTTC.

The chain combines TRBV4-1 with TRBJ2-7; the match to TRBD2 covers 8 bases. V lost 4 bases, J lost 0 bases, and 11 bases stayed unmatched. Germline CDR1 MGHRA, CDR2 YSYEKL. The CDR3 spans 17 residues. This chain's CDR3 is CASSRTGGGPPSYEQYF. The CDR3 nucleotides read TGCGCCAGCAGCCGGACTGGCGGGGGGCCCCCCTCCTACGAGCAGTACTTC.

This clone has a handful of counts. In DNA, the CDR3 is TGTGCCAGCAAGGGACAGGATCGCTACGAGCAGTACTTC. Amino acids: CASKGQDRYEQYF. V gene TRBV5-6 combines with J gene TRBJ2-7; 8 bases are shared with TRBD1. Germline V gene sequence: CDR1 SGHDT, CDR2 YYEEEE. The CDR3 consists of 13 residues. Germline trimming cut 6 bases from V and 3 bases from J; bases unmatched to any gene: 5.

This clone was recorded only once. The chain uses TRBV5-1 and TRBJ2-4; 11 positions agree with TRBD1. J was trimmed by 7 bases and V by 3 bases; bases with no gene match: 3. Germline V CDR1 and CDR2: SGHRS, YFSETQ. The CDR3 is 14 amino acids. CDR3 sequence reads: CASSSWTGGNIQYF. For the CDR3, the DNA is TGCGCCAGCAGCTCCTGGACAGGGGGCAACATTCAGTACTTC.

The rearrangement uses TRBV2 and TRBJ1-5; perhaps TRBD1 as D (5 bases). V lost 6 bases and J lost 2, with 14 bases in between. From germline, CDR1 is SNHLY and CDR2 FYNNEI. The CDR3 has 15 residues. The CDR3 nucleotides read TGTGCCAGCAGGGGGACCGGGGAGGGCAATCAGCCCCAGCATTTT. Protein product: CASRGTGEGNQPQHF.

The chain is built from TRBV9 and TRBJ2-5, with TRBD2 as a possible D gene (7 bases). V lost 0 bases to trimming and J lost 5 bases, with 14 bases between them. CDR1 SGDLS and CDR2 YYNGEE come from the germline V gene. The CDR3 sequence is 15 residues long. The CDR3 bases are TGTGCCAGCAGCGTAGCTGGGGGGGCCCGGGAGACCCAGTACTTC. Protein: CASSVAGGARETQYF.

Points on this clone: One end of the junction varies from germline; a read error may be responsible. The V call is TRBV13, the J call TRBJ1-1; D is perhaps TRBD1 (5 bases). The CDR3 sequence is 13 residues long. CDR1 and CDR2 (germline): PRHDT, FYEKMQ (reference sequence). DNA for the CDR3: TGTGCCAGCAGCCTAGGGGAGGTGGCTGAAGCTTTCTTT. It yields the protein CASSLGEVAEAFF.

This clone came up a few times. The CDR3, as DNA: TGTGCCAGCAGCCGGACATTGAACACCGGGGAGCTGTTTTTT. It is translated as CASSRTLNTGELFF. This chain connects TRBV11-2 to TRBJ2-2; D is possibly TRBD1 (5 bases). Trimming cost V 5 bases and J 1 base, with 8 bases left between them. This CDR3 is 14 amino acids long. Germline V gene sequence: CDR1 SGHAT, CDR2 FQNNGV. The variable domain in full, completed from reference TRBV11-2 and TRBJ2-2, reads EAGVAQSPRYKIIEKRQSVAFWCNPISGHATLYWYQQILGQGPKLLIQFQNNGVVDDSQLPKDRFSAERLKGVDSTLKIQPAKLEDSAVYLCASSRTLNTGELFFGEGSRLTVL.

The chain recombines TRBV27 with TRBJ1-5, with 9 bases identical to TRBD1. V was pared by 5 bases and J by 4 bases, with 6 bases of the junction left unmatched. Germline V gene sequence: CDR1 MNHEY, CDR2 SMNVEV (reference sequence). The CDR3 is 15 amino acids. Written as DNA, the CDR3 is TGTGCCAGCAGTACAGGGGGCCTGGGGAATCAGCCCCAGCATTTT. It encodes CASSTGGLGNQPQHF.

The chain couples TRBV4-3 to TRBJ2-7; D may be TRBD1 (7 bases). The CDR3 has 14 amino acids. Germline CDR1 and CDR2: LGHNA and YSLEER. Deletions cut 1 base from V and 7 bases from J, with 14 bases between. The CDR3 nucleotides are TGCGCCAGCAGCCAAGGATGGTCAGGGGGGGAGCAGTACTTC. Its protein product is CASSQGWSGGEQYF.

This rearrangement joins TRBV4-1 to TRBJ2-7; the match to TRBD1 covers 8 bases. The V gene's germline CDR1 is MGHRA and CDR2 YSYEKL. With V trimmed by 1 base and J by 6 bases, 5 bases remained unmatched. The CDR3 runs to 14 residues. The CDR3 coding sequence is TGCGCCAGCAGCCAAGGACAGGGGCTCCGCGAGCAGTACTTC. Its protein is CASSQGQGLREQYF.

This chain connects TRBV19 to TRBJ1-3; 7 bases align to TRBD1. With 6 bases clipped from V and 2 bases from J, the junction kept 1 base outside the gene matches. Germline loops: CDR1 LNHDA, CDR2 SQIVND (reference sequence). This CDR3 has 13 residues. CDR3: CASRTGTGNTIYF. The CDR3 DNA reads TGTGCCAGTAGGACAGGGACTGGAAACACCATATATTTT.

The V and J genes are TRBV23-1 and TRBJ1-5; tentatively, D is TRBD1 (6 bases). TRBV23-1 qualifies as an ORF whose function is uncertain. The V and J ends lost 11 bases and 0 bases respectively, with 17 bases between them. The CDR3 runs to 15 residues. The CDR3 DNA reads TGCGCCTCCGGGGGGGACACCTATAGCAATCAGCCCCAGCATTTT. Its translation: CASGGDTYSNQPQHF.

The chain links TRBV30 to TRBJ1-3, with D possibly TRBD1 on 5 matching bases. CDR1 and CDR2 from the germline V gene are GTSNPN and SVGIG (reference sequence). The ends were cut back, 5 bases at V and 0 bases at J, with 8 bases in the middle. CDR3 size: 13 residues. The CDR3 sequence: CAWHQGSGNTIYF. The CDR3 region has the DNA TGTGCCTGGCACCAGGGCTCTGGAAACACCATATATTTT. Based on the CDR3 plus reference TRBV30 and TRBJ1-3, the full variable domain is SQTIHQWPATLVQPVGSPLSLECTVEGTSNPNLYWYRQAAGRGLQLLFYSVGIGQISSEVPQNLSASRPQDRQFILSSKKLLLSDSGFYLCAWHQGSGNTIYFGEGSWLTVV.

This clone was found once. The J gene is TRBJ1-2, the V gene TRBV19; no clear D. Germline CDR1 LNHDA, CDR2 SQIVND (reference sequence). The CDR3 extends over 11 amino acids. Trimming took off 7 bases at V and 8 bases at J, with 11 bases between the two ends. CDR3 nucleotide sequence: TGTGCCAGTACGGATGGGCGAGGCTACACCTTC. This codes for CASTDGRGYTF.

The V call is TRBV29-1, the J call TRBJ2-4, with D unresolved. The CDR3 is made up of 13 amino acids. Per the germline V gene, CDR1 is SQVTM and CDR2 is ANQGSEA. The ends were cut back, 6 bases at V and 0 bases at J, with 9 bases in the middle. Written as DNA, the CDR3 is TGCAGCGTGAGAGTTCAAGCCAAAAACATTCAGTACTTC. Residues: CSVRVQAKNIQYF.

The V gene is TRBV4-2, the J gene TRBJ1-5; possible D gene TRBD1, 6 bases. V lost 3 bases and J 1 base, leaving 10 bases between the germline ends. Germline CDR1 LGHNA, CDR2 YNFKEQ. This CDR3 is 15 amino acids long. CDR3 region: CASSHKDRSNQPQHF. The CDR3 DNA follows: TGTGCCAGCAGCCACAAGGACAGAAGCAATCAGCCCCAGCATTTT.

CDR3 in DNA: TGTGCCAGCAGCGGACGGACAGCCATGAACACTGAAGCTTTCTTT. Translating it yields CASSGRTAMNTEAFF. V gene TRBV7-9 combines with J gene TRBJ1-1; possibly TRBD1 for D (6 bases). Trimming removed 5 bases at V and 0 bases at J, with 13 bases between. The CDR3 sequence is 15 residues long. Germline values: CDR1 SEHNR, CDR2 FQNEAQ (reference sequence).

The genes are TRBV11-2 and TRBJ2-7, with D perhaps matching TRBD2 (7 bases). Germline V CDR1 and CDR2: SGHAT, FQNNGV. V lost 6 bases to trimming and J lost 3 bases, with 12 bases between them. CDR3 length: 13 amino acids. The CDR3 bases are TGTGCCAGCAGGGGGGGGACACACTACGAGCAGTACTTC. It translates to CASRGGTHYEQYF.

The V and J genes are TRBV10-3 and TRBJ2-3; D not resolved. V dropped 0 bases and J dropped 4 bases, with 2 bases sitting between them. Germline CDR1 ENHRY, CDR2 SYGVKD. CDR3 length equals 12 residues. The CDR3 nucleotides are TGTGCCATCAGTGAGTCCTCAGATACGCAGTATTTT. Translated, it gives CAISESSDTQYF.

The rearrangement joins TRBV27 to TRBJ2-7; D perhaps matches TRBD1 (6 bases). The CDR3 has 13 amino acids. Germline V gene lookup returns CDR1 MNHEY and CDR2 SMNVEV (reference sequence). The V and J ends lost 6 bases and 2 bases respectively, with 11 bases between them. CDR3 in DNA: TGTGCCAGCAGCAGGACAGCCCCCTACGAGCAGTACTTC. Amino acids: CASSRTAPYEQYF.

J is TRBJ2-3 and V is TRBV6-4; D may be TRBD2 (7 bases). The CDR3 sequence is 14 residues long. CDR1 is MRHNA, CDR2 SNTAGT, per germline. Between the trimmed V and J ends, which lost 4 bases and 5 bases, there was a span of 13 bases. The CDR3 nucleotides read TGTGCCAGCAGTGGGACGGGGGGACAAGATACGCAGTATTTT. The encoded protein is CASSGTGGQDTQYF.

The chain uses TRBV7-2 and TRBJ2-3; 8 bases are a match to TRBD1. In germline, CDR1 is SGHTA, CDR2 FQGNSA. The CDR3 covers 15 residues. V dropped 5 bases and J dropped 4; count of bases not matched to a gene: 8. CDR3 nucleotide sequence: TGTGCCAGCAGCCGTTGGACAGGGTTGCCAGATACGCAGTATTTT. It encodes CASSRWTGLPDTQYF. Full variable domain (remainder filled in from reference TRBV7-2 and TRBJ2-3): GAGVSQSPSNKVTEKGKDVELRCDPISGHTALYWYRQSLGQGLEFLIYFQGNSAPDKSGLPSDRFSAERTGGSVSTLTIQRTQQEDSAVYLCASSRWTGLPDTQYFGPGTRLTVL.